This is a list of T cell receptor beta chains from one sample in a study of T cells in Graves' hyperthyroidism and ophthalmopathy. TCRdb reprocessed the multiplex PCR reads with MiXCR, giving one entry per CDR3 protein. The table records 300,000 to 450,000 distinct CDR3 sequences, roughly 15% of them present only once. Sequencing was done on a sample of blood. All receptors derive from a woman in her thirties with Graves' ophthalmopathy. The CDR3 runs from the conserved cysteine through the conserved F or W. A D gene is named only where the DNA matches it firmly. Expanded clones get a size class; other rows say once, few or many, or leave the size out.

v_gene	abundance	j_gene	d_gene	CDR3nt	CDR3aa
TRBV28	many	TRBJ2-3	TRBD2	TGTGCCAGCAGTCCCGATAGGTGGGGACTAGCGGATACAGATACGCAGTATTTT	CASSPDRWGLADTDTQYF
TRBV28	few	TRBJ1-1	.	TGTGCCAGCAGTGCCTCGAACACTGAAGCTTTCTTT	CASSASNTEAFF
TRBV6-1	many	TRBJ2-1	.	TGTGCCAGCAGTGGTTCTGGGACACCCCTTACAATGATGCAGTTCTTC	CASSGSGTPLTMMQFF
TRBV29-1	.	TRBJ2-1	.	TGCAGCTTTGGGAGCTACAATGAGCAGTTCTTC	CSFGSYNEQFF
TRBV25-1	.	TRBJ1-2	TRBD1	TGTGCCAGCAGGGAGACAGGGACGAACTATGGCTACACCTTC	CASRETGTNYGYTF
TRBV6-1	many	TRBJ1-2	TRBD1	TGTGCCAGCAGTTACAGCGGTTTCAGGGGGGATGGCTACACCTTC	CASSYSGFRGDGYTF
TRBV7-8	few	TRBJ1-2	.	TGTGCCAGCAGCTTTAGCTCCTCTGGGGGCTACACCTTC	CASSFSSSGGYTF
TRBV6-5	many	TRBJ2-5	.	TGTGCCAGCAGTTACTCGAACCCTGAGGAGACCCAGTACTTC	CASSYSNPEETQYF
TRBV19	few	TRBJ2-7	TRBD1	TGTGCCAGTAGTACAGGGACAGGGCCTTACTACGAGCAGTACTTC	CASSTGTGPYYEQYF
TRBV7-2	.	TRBJ2-5	.	TGTGCCAGCAATCCGGACGGGCCCCAAGAGACCCAGTACTTC	CASNPDGPQETQYF
TRBV2	many	TRBJ2-7	.	TGTGCCAGCAGTGAAGCTCGAGTTCGTTTGGACCACGAGCAGTACTTC	CASSEARVRLDHEQYF